This passage covers 18 T cell receptor beta chains from one sample sequenced in a study of blood T cells in healthy people across ages (dated by TCRdb to about 2015). Library preparation used 5' RACE. Sequencing was performed on an Illumina HiSeq 2500. A second PCR of about 7 to 12 cycles was run with a J-beta primer mix and a sample-barcoded 5' primer. TCRdb's own reprocessing of the public reads used fastp at Q25 and MiXCR and kept productive beta chains. Every entry covers one CDR3 protein and lists the most common genes and DNA from its rows. The sample yields some 890,000 distinct CDR3 sequences; 25% to 30% were counted once. Roughly 10% of the sample is taken by the ten largest. The same data also contributed to another study, on T cells of mothers and their children.

The sample consisted of blood. These receptors came from a woman aged 40 to 50 in good health.

Of note for this clonotype: One end of the junction does not line up with germline, which may come from a read error. The gene calls are TRBV7-9 and TRBJ1-1, with a possible D match to TRBD1 (5 bases). The V gene's germline CDR1 is SEHNR and CDR2 FQNEAQ (reference sequence). The CDR3 has 14 residues. The CDR3 here is CASSLPGPNTGAFF. CDR3 in DNA: TGTGCCAGCAGCTTACCAGGGCCGAACACTGGAGCTTTCTTT.

This clonotype was seen many times. This sequence joins TRBV7-3 and TRBJ1-2; D unresolved. Trimming cost V 2 bases and J 6 bases, with 10 bases left between them. Germline V CDR1 and CDR2: SGHTA, FQGTGA. CDR3 length equals 13 residues. The CDR3 nucleotides read TGTGCCAGCAGCTTATCCCCCCAAAATGGCTACACCTTC. This translates into CASSLSPQNGYTF.

This rearrangement joins TRBV7-2 to TRBJ2-5; D possibly uses TRBD1 or TRBD2 (5 bases each). Trimming removed 3 bases at V and 5 bases at J, with 13 bases between. CDR1 SGHTA and CDR2 FQGNSA come from the germline V gene. The CDR3 has 14 amino acids. This CDR3 reads CASSFGDPSETQYF. CDR3 DNA: TGTGCCAGCAGCTTCGGGGACCCCAGTGAGACCCAGTACTTC.

The chain couples TRBV30 to TRBJ2-7, with 8 positions matching TRBD2. Germline V CDR1 and CDR2: GTSNPN, SVGIG (reference sequence). After removal of 0 bases from V and 2 bases from J, the junction contained 3 bases not matched to a gene. This CDR3 is built from 14 residues. CDR3 sequence: CAWSVAAGAYEQYF. DNA of the CDR3: TGTGCCTGGAGTGTAGCAGCGGGAGCCTACGAGCAGTACTTC.

This clonotype was counted many times. The chain is built from TRBV12-3 or TRBV12-4 and TRBJ1-5; a weak D match, TRBD1 (6 bases). Trimming stripped 6 bases from V and 4 bases from J, with 16 bases between. The length of the CDR3 is 15 residues. For the CDR3, the DNA is TGTGCCAGCAGCCTCAGACAGGCACGGAATCAGCCCCAGCATTTT. Translated, it gives CASSLRQARNQPQHF.

This clonotype occurred many times. The V and J genes are TRBV4-3 and TRBJ2-7; 13 bases map to TRBD2. Losses at the gene ends were 0 bases for V and 5 bases for J; bases not matched to a gene: 4. The V gene's germline CDR1 is LGHNA and CDR2 YSLEER. The CDR3 is made up of 16 amino acids. CDR3 DNA: TGCGCCAGCAGCCAAGATCGGACTAGCGGGGGCCACGAGCAGTACTTC. It yields the protein CASSQDRTSGGHEQYF.

This clonotype was seen many times. The chain links TRBV27 to TRBJ1-2; no firm D call. V was pared by 0 bases and J by 8 bases, with 13 bases between. Germline CDR1 is MNHEY and CDR2 is SMNVEV (reference sequence). This CDR3 is built from 14 residues. CDR3 region: CASSLSALMAGYTF. As DNA, the CDR3 is TGTGCCAGCAGTTTATCGGCCTTAATGGCGGGCTACACCTTC.

V is TRBV28 and J is TRBJ1-1; D may be TRBD1 (6 bases). The CDR3 spans 14 residues. Deletions cut 6 bases from V and 6 bases from J, with 17 bases between. The germline V gene has CDR1 MDHEN and CDR2 SYDVKM. CDR3 protein: CASSKDRYGAEAFF. In DNA, the CDR3 is TGTGCCAGCAGCAAAGACAGGTACGGCGCTGAAGCTTTCTTT.

This clonotype showed up just a few times. V usage is TRBV5-1 and J usage is TRBJ2-1; 11 bases map to TRBD2. This CDR3 has 16 amino acids. CDR1 and CDR2 (germline): SGHRS, YFSETQ. The trim removed 1 base at V and 7 bases at J, leaving 7 bases unmatched. Here the CDR3 DNA reads TGCGCCAGCAGCTTGAGTAGCGGGGGGGCGAAGAATGAGCAGTTCTTC. It encodes CASSLSSGGAKNEQFF.

J is TRBJ2-7 and V is TRBV9, with TRBD1 matching 12 bases. The CDR3 spans 15 residues. Per germline, CDR1 SGDLS and CDR2 YYNGEE. The junction had 5 bases not matched to a gene; V was cut back by 0 bases and J by 7 bases. This chain's CDR3 is CASSVAGQGAREQYF. The CDR3 coding sequence is TGTGCCAGCAGCGTAGCGGGACAGGGGGCGAGAGAGCAGTACTTC.

The V call is TRBV27, the J call TRBJ2-5; 7 positions agree with TRBD1. V lost 4 bases, J lost 11 bases, and 16 bases stayed unmatched. The CDR3 totals 15 residues. The germline V gene encodes CDR1 MNHEY and CDR2 SMNVEV (reference sequence). For the CDR3, the DNA is TGTGCCAGCAGTTCCACCGGGACAGAAAAGGGGGAGCAGTACTTC. This codes for CASSSTGTEKGEQYF.

Only a few counts were recorded for this clonotype. The rearrangement joins TRBV9 to TRBJ1-2; D remains unclear. The CDR3 is 15 residues long. Germline lookup yields CDR1 SGDLS and CDR2 YYNGEE. Trimming took 4 bases from V and 2 from J, leaving 15 bases between them. Written as DNA, the CDR3 is TGTGCCAGCAGCCCTCAGGATATTCTGAACTATGGCTACACCTTC. Protein: CASSPQDILNYGYTF.

This chain uses TRBV5-1 with TRBJ2-2; D is perhaps TRBD1 (6 bases). CDR3 length: 17 residues. Trimming took off 0 bases at V and 0 bases at J, with 12 bases between the two ends. Germline CDR1 SGHRS, CDR2 YFSETQ. CDR3 sequence: CASSLGHRDPNTGELFF. Here the CDR3 DNA reads TGCGCCAGCAGCTTGGGGCACAGGGATCCGAACACCGGGGAGCTGTTTTTT. Based on the CDR3 plus reference TRBV5-1 and TRBJ2-2, the full variable domain is KAGVTQTPRYLIKTRGQQVTLSCSPISGHRSVSWYQQTPGQGLQFLFEYFSETQRNKGNFPGRFSGRQFSNSRSEMNVSTLELGDSALYLCASSLGHRDPNTGELFFGEGSRLTVL.

A few counts support this clonotype. The V call is TRBV20-1, the J call TRBJ1-1, with D unclear. Deletions cut 3 bases from V and 5 bases from J, with 10 bases between. The CDR3 is 12 amino acids. Germline CDR1 and CDR2: DFQATT and SNEGSKA (reference sequence). The CDR3 spells CSARLAGTEAFF. The CDR3 nucleotides read TGCAGTGCTAGGTTGGCCGGGACTGAAGCTTTCTTT.

The rearrangement uses TRBV12-3 or TRBV12-4 and TRBJ2-7; D call uncertain. This CDR3 is 12 amino acids long. V lost 7 bases and J lost 3, with 10 bases in between. The CDR3 here is CASTEGFYEQYF. CDR3 DNA: TGTGCCAGCACAGAAGGCTTCTACGAGCAGTACTTC.

This chain connects TRBV5-6 to TRBJ2-3; 7 nucleotides line up with TRBD1. This CDR3 has 14 amino acids. With 4 bases clipped from V and 5 bases from J, the junction kept 7 bases outside the gene matches. Germline V gene data show CDR1 as SGHDT and CDR2 as YYEEEE. This CDR3 reads CASSTGEGGDTQYF. The CDR3 region has the DNA TGTGCCAGCAGCACAGGGGAAGGTGGAGATACGCAGTATTTT.

CDR3: CSVDGRGYEQYF. Written as DNA, the CDR3 is TGCAGCGTTGATGGCAGGGGCTACGAGCAGTACTTC. This sequence joins TRBV29-1 and TRBJ2-7; the D gene is possibly TRBD1 (6 bases). V was cut by 3 bases and J by 3 bases, with 9 bases left in between. Germline CDR1 and CDR2: SQVTM and ANQGSEA. This CDR3 is 12 amino acids long.

CDR3 region: CASSPGEGSQPQHF. In DNA form, the CDR3 reads TGCGCCAGCAGCCCGGGGGAGGGATCGCAGCCCCAGCATTTT. This chain joins TRBV5-1 and TRBJ1-5; the D gene is possibly TRBD1 (5 bases). Germline CDR1 and CDR2: SGHRS and YFSETQ. CDR3 length: 14 residues. Trimming removed 4 bases at V and 7 bases at J, with 15 bases between. Complete variable domain (other parts from reference TRBV5-1 and TRBJ1-5): KAGVTQTPRYLIKTRGQQVTLSCSPISGHRSVSWYQQTPGQGLQFLFEYFSETQRNKGNFPGRFSGRQFSNSRSEMNVSTLELGDSALYLCASSPGEGSQPQHFGDGTRLSIL.